Listed below are T cell receptor beta chains from one sample, sequenced in a study of cytomegalovirus exposure and HLA in healthy donors. This table comes from immunoSEQ multiplex PCR, and its TCRdb copy is limited to in-frame clones, with some not included. The sample lists 120,000 or so clones; around four fifths were seen once. Input material: PBMCs. These receptors came from a woman aged 40 to 49 in good health and CMV-seronegative. CDR3s include the opening cysteine and the closing phenylalanine or tryptophan. A D gene is named only where the DNA matches it firmly. A clone size is listed for some rows: how often the clone was seen (once, few, many), or a class if it is expanded.

clone size,D gene,V gene,J gene,CDR3 DNA,CDR3 protein
.,TRBD2,TRBV28,TRBJ2-7,TGTGCCAGCGAAGGTGGGCTAGCGGACTCCTACGAGCAGTACTTC,CASEGGLADSYEQYF
few,TRBD1,TRBV7-3,TRBJ2-7,TGTGCCAGCAGCCGGGACAGGGGCTACGAGCAGTACTTC,CASSRDRGYEQYF
.,TRBD1,TRBV13,TRBJ1-2,TGTGCCAGCAGCTTAGTAGCAGGGGGCATGGGTGGCTACACCTTC,CASSLVAGGMGGYTF
few,TRBD1,TRBV7-9,TRBJ2-3,TGTGCCAGCAGCCCGCCGGACATAGGGGGCATGGATACGCAGTATTTT,CASSPPDIGGMDTQYF
.,.,TRBV29-1,TRBJ1-1,TGCAGCGTGATGACACCGACCGACGCCAAAGCTTTCTTT,CSVMTPTDAKAFF
once,.,TRBV7-8,TRBJ1-5,TGTGCCAGCAGCCAAGAGGCAAACAGGGTCTATCAGCCCCAGCATTTT,CASSQEANRVYQPQHF
.,TRBD1,TRBV28,TRBJ2-5,TGTGCCAGCAGATCTCCGGGACAGGGAGAGACCCAGTACTTC,CASRSPGQGETQYF
.,.,TRBV7-2,TRBJ2-1,TGTGCCAGCAGCGTTACCACACGCTATGAGCAGTTCTTC,CASSVTTRYEQFF
.,.,TRBV18,TRBJ2-5,TGTGGCAGCCTTCGTGGGCTGCAAGAGACCCAGTACTTC,CGSLRGLQETQYF
.,TRBD1,TRBV2,TRBJ2-4,TGTGGAGGGACAGGGACTTTAGGAAACATTCAGTACTTC,CGGTGTLGNIQYF
.,.,TRBV5-1,TRBJ2-7,TGCGCCAGCAGCTGGGGGCTCGAGGTAGGGGCTGGCTACGAGCAGTACTTC,CASSWGLEVGAGYEQYF
.,TRBD1,TRBV6-5,TRBJ1-1,TGTGCCGTACAGGGGCCGGAGGGCACTGAAGCTTTCTTT,CAVQGPEGTEAFF
.,.,TRBV7-3,TRBJ2-1,TGTGCCAGCAGCGTGTTGGGGCGGGGTCTAGACAATGAGCAGTTCTTC,CASSVLGRGLDNEQFF
.,.,TRBV9,TRBJ2-5,TGTGCCAGCAGCGTTCCACGATCTCGGGAGACCCAGTACTTC,CASSVPRSRETQYF
.,.,TRBV4-3,TRBJ1-2,TGCGCCAGCAGCCAAGATCTGTGGGGGGAAAGTGGCTACACCTTC,CASSQDLWGESGYTF
.,TRBD1,TRBV5-1,TRBJ2-5,TGCGCCAGCAGCTGGACCGGGACAGGGGGTGAGACCCAGTACTTC,CASSWTGTGGETQYF
.,TRBD2,TRBV7-9,TRBJ2-1,TGTGCCAGCAGTAAAAGCGGGGGTCTCAATGAGCAGTTCTTC,CASSKSGGLNEQFF
.,.,TRBV7-9,TRBJ1-2,TGTTCCAGCAGCTTAGGCCAGGGAACTAACTATGGCTACACCTTC,CSSSLGQGTNYGYTF
.,.,TRBV5-4,TRBJ2-5,TGTGCCAGCAGCTCTCCCCTATCCGAAGAGACCCAGTACTTC,CASSSPLSEETQYF
.,.,TRBV5-4,TRBJ1-6,TGTGCCAGCAAGCTTTCAGTCGGGTATAATTCACCCCTCCACTTT,CASKLSVGYNSPLHF
.,TRBD1,TRBV2,TRBJ2-1,TGTGCCAGCAGTCACGGACAGGGGGGCCCTGGGACGCAGTTCTTC,CASSHGQGGPGTQFF
.,TRBD2,TRBV6-4,TRBJ2-3,TGTGCCAGCAGTGAAGGACTAGCCCCAGATACGCAGTATTTT,CASSEGLAPDTQYF
.,TRBD1,TRBV6-6,TRBJ2-7,TGTGCCAGCCTGGGACAGCGCTCCTACGAGCAGTACTTC,CASLGQRSYEQYF
.,.,TRBV6-5,TRBJ1-2,TGTGCCAGCACCCGACGCGGCGGGGGTTACGGCTACACCTTC,CASTRRGGGYGYTF
.,.,TRBV2,TRBJ1-5,TGTGCCAGCACAGATAGCAATCAGCCCCAGCATTTT,CASTDSNQPQHF
few,TRBD1,TRBV9,TRBJ1-1,TGTGCCAGCAGACGACAGGGCTGGGGAAACACTGAAGCTTTCTTT,CASRRQGWGNTEAFF
.,TRBD1,TRBV12-5,TRBJ2-5,TGTGCTAGTGGTTTGGTACTGACGAGGGACAGGGGGACCCAGTACTTC,CASGLVLTRDRGTQYF
.,.,TRBV7-6,TRBJ1-1,TGTGCCAGCAGCAATCAGGGATCCACTGAAGCTTTCTTT,CASSNQGSTEAFF
.,TRBD2,TRBV11-3,TRBJ2-3,TGTGCCAGCAGCTTTGGACTAGCGGGAGAGGATACGCAGTATTTT,CASSFGLAGEDTQYF
once,TRBD1,TRBV4-1,TRBJ1-2,TGCGCCAGCAGCCAAGGGGACAGACCCTATGGCTACACCTTC,CASSQGDRPYGYTF
.,TRBD2,TRBV7-2,TRBJ2-3,TGTGCCAGCAGCTTATCCGGGACTACCGCAGATACGCAGTATTTT,CASSLSGTTADTQYF
.,.,TRBV7-8,TRBJ2-3,TGTGCCACCGATCGAGGGGGTCACACAGATACGCAGTATTTT,CATDRGGHTDTQYF
.,TRBD1,TRBV6-5,TRBJ1-5,TGTGCCAGCAGTACCACAGGGGCCGGCAATCAGCCCCAGCATTTT,CASSTTGAGNQPQHF
few,TRBD1,TRBV5-6,TRBJ1-2,TGTGCCAGCAGCTTGGCCGGCTGGGACAGGGCTAGATATGGCTACACCTTC,CASSLAGWDRARYGYTF
few,TRBD2,TRBV2,TRBJ2-1,TGTGCCAGCAGTGGGACTAGCGGGCTCTACAATGAGCAGTTCTTC,CASSGTSGLYNEQFF
.,TRBD2,TRBV30,TRBJ2-1,TGTGCCTGGACGGGGGTAGCGGGGGACCTCCAGCAGTTCTTC,CAWTGVAGDLQQFF
.,TRBD2,TRBV4-1,TRBJ2-1,TGCGCCAGCAGCCAAGCCCGGGCGACTAGCGGATACAATGAGCAGTTCTTC,CASSQARATSGYNEQFF
.,.,TRBV9,TRBJ1-1,TGTGCCAGCAGCAAACACATGAACACTGAAGCTTTCTTT,CASSKHMNTEAFF
.,TRBD1,TRBV7-2,TRBJ1-2,TGTGCCAGCAGCCCTCAACAGGGGTACTATGGCTACACCTTC,CASSPQQGYYGYTF
.,.,TRBV7-9,TRBJ2-3,TGTGCCAGCAGCTTCGCCTCAGACACAGATACGCAGTATTTT,CASSFASDTDTQYF
.,.,TRBV5-5,TRBJ1-1,TGTGCCAGCAGCTTGGACAGTAACACTGAAGCTTTCTTT,CASSLDSNTEAFF
.,.,TRBV13,TRBJ1-1,TGTGCCAGCAGCTTACGAGGGTTGAAAACTGAAGCTTTCTTT,CASSLRGLKTEAFF
.,TRBD2,TRBV7-2,TRBJ2-2,TGTGCCAGCAGACTTCGAGCGGGGATGAACACCGGGGAGCTGTTTTTT,CASRLRAGMNTGELFF
.,.,TRBV6-1,TRBJ2-3,TGTGCCAGCATAGCCTTCTCCACAGATACGCAGTATTTT,CASIAFSTDTQYF
.,.,TRBV21-1,TRBJ2-1,TGTGCCCCAAAACGCAGGGGTTGGGGTGAGCAGTTCTTC,CAPKRRGWGEQFF
few,.,TRBV10-3,TRBJ1-2,TGTGCCTCCGGTGACGGGGGAGGGAGGCTCTATGGCTACACCTTC,CASGDGGGRLYGYTF
few,TRBD1,TRBV11-3,TRBJ2-1,TGTGCCAGCAGCTCTCGACAGGGGTCGGATTACAATGAGCAGTTCTTC,CASSSRQGSDYNEQFF